This TCR beta chain was retrieved from a study of shared clonotypes between healthy human individuals. Study-level findings and limits: Among non-shared clonotypes, generation probabilities were lower than among those shared by all four donors.

Of note for this clone: Its antigen is currently unknown.

TCRdb keeps only in-frame clones here, not all; method: immunoSEQ multiplex PCR. The sample has some 2.1 million clones, about 95% seen once. The CDR3 runs to 15 residues. Germline V lookup: CDR1 SEHNR, CDR2 FQNEAQ (reference sequence). Trimming cost V 5 bases and J 3 bases; bases outside gene matches: 7. CD45RO-negative cells were positively selected for CCR7, leaving out terminally differentiated effector memory CD45RA+ cells. Donation came from healthy HIV-negative adults that had no recent acute infections or vaccinations. This receptor was taken from a man aged 18 to 30 in good health. This chain joins TRBV7-9 and TRBJ2-5; TRBD2 aligns across 9 bases. The source material was naive CD8+ T cells sorted from blood. The DNA for the CDR3 is TGTGCCAGCAGCACAACGACTAGCGGTGAAGAGACCCAGTACTTC. Its protein product is CASSTTTSGEETQYF.